This T cell receptor beta chain was sequenced during a study of control samples from healthy donors and cancer patients. The protocol was immunoSEQ multiplex PCR, while the TCRdb copy is restricted to in-frame clones and leaves out a portion. This table has some 140,000 clones, 75% to 90% appearing once. The receptor's source is a woman aged 25 to 45 in good health. Material: blood.

The DNA for the CDR3 is TGTGCCAGCAGTTCGAGACAGGGCTCAGAGACCCAGTACTTC. Translating it yields CASSSRQGSETQYF. V and J are TRBV5-5 and TRBJ2-5, with 7 nucleotides matching TRBD1. The trim removed 5 bases at V and 4 bases at J, leaving 8 bases unmatched. Germline V gene sequence: CDR1 SGHKS, CDR2 YYEKEE (reference sequence). This CDR3 has 14 residues.